This T cell receptor (beta chain) originates from a study of blood T cells in healthy people across ages. Study-level points and caveats: In older individuals, TCR beta diversity per million T cells was lower, falling roughly linearly with age.

Concerning this clonotype: Its antigen is as yet unknown.

Trimming left V 5 bases short and J 0 bases short, with 14 bases between. The CDR3 contains 16 residues. The authors ran a second PCR of about 7 to 11 cycles using a sample-barcoded 5' primer and a J-beta primer mix. TCRdb reanalysed the 5' RACE reads using MiXCR and keeps one entry per CDR3 protein. This table has some 1.4 million distinct CDR3 sequences, 35% to 45% appearing once. The V and J genes are TRBV12-3 or TRBV12-4 and TRBJ2-1; D call uncertain. This receptor was taken from a woman aged 18-30 years in good health. Sequencing was carried out using blood. CDR3 protein: CASSLRPFSSYNEQFF. The DNA of the CDR3 is TGTGCCAGCAGTCTCCGACCCTTTTCCTCCTACAATGAGCAGTTCTTC.